This is a list of T cell receptor beta chains from one sample in a study of PD-1 blockade in classical Hodgkin lymphoma. Assay used: immunoSEQ multiplex PCR; TCRdb lists only in-frame clones, some missing. The sample includes 90,000 to 100,000 clones, roughly four fifths of them seen just once. The source was peripheral blood mononuclear cells (PBMCs), collected before the second cycle of nivolumab. The receptors here all came from a human donor with classical Hodgkin lymphoma. Each CDR3 is given with its conserved first and last residue. The D gene is left open where the match is weak. Rows give clone size only sometimes, using once, few, many, or a class for an expanded clone.

>TRBV11-2|few|TRBJ2-7|-
CASSLELRDYEQYF
TGTGCCAGCAGCTTAGAACTTAGGGACTACGAGCAGTACTTC
>TRBV28|-|TRBJ2-1|TRBD2
CASSTTSGRGNEQFF
TGTGCCAGCAGTACAACTAGCGGGAGAGGTAATGAGCAGTTCTTC
>TRBV7-3|-|TRBJ2-1|-
CASSPEPGPLNNEQFF
TGTGCCAGCAGCCCTGAACCGGGACCTCTAAACAATGAGCAGTTCTTC
>TRBV11-2|-|TRBJ1-1|-
CASSLDPLGVSTEAFF
TGTGCCAGCAGCCTCGACCCCCTCGGGGTGAGCACTGAAGCTTTCTTT
>TRBV18|-|TRBJ1-2|-
CASSPRRGIGYTF
TGTGCCAGCTCACCTAGACGGGGGATTGGCTACACCTTC
>TRBV7-3|-|TRBJ2-1|-
CASSPQVGGPAQFF
TGTGCCAGCAGCCCCCAGGTGGGGGGGCCGGCGCAGTTCTTC
>TRBV30|-|TRBJ1-1|-
CAWSVSANEAFF
TGTGCCTGGAGTGTAAGTGCTAATGAAGCTTTCTTT
>TRBV30|-|TRBJ2-3|-
CAWSVAGTQYF
TGTGCCTGGAGTGTTGCCGGTACGCAGTATTTT
>TRBV5-6|-|TRBJ2-5|-
CASSLSRETQYF
TGTGCCAGCAGCTTAAGTAGAGAGACCCAGTACTTC
>TRBV10-3|-|TRBJ1-5|TRBD1
CAISEGQGSNQPQHF
TGTGCCATCAGTGAGGGACAGGGGAGCAATCAGCCCCAGCATTTT
>TRBV2|-|TRBJ2-5|TRBD2
CASRWLAGYQETQYF
TGTGCCAGCAGGTGGCTAGCGGGGTACCAAGAGACCCAGTACTTC
>TRBV18|-|TRBJ2-7|TRBD1
CASSLGQGDYEQYF
TGTGCCAGCTCCCTAGGACAGGGTGACTACGAGCAGTACTTC
>TRBV2|once|TRBJ2-5|-
CASSVGGGPETQYF
TGTGCCAGCAGTGTTGGGGGAGGCCCAGAGACCCAGTACTTC
>TRBV27|-|TRBJ2-7|-
CASMRRGGYEQYF
TGTGCCAGCATGAGGAGGGGTGGGTACGAGCAGTACTTC
>TRBV4-2|-|TRBJ2-7|TRBD2
CASSQDASGIYEQYF
TGTGCCAGCAGCCAAGACGCTAGCGGGATTTACGAGCAGTACTTC
>TRBV5-1|-|TRBJ1-1|-
CASSPLGDTNTEAFF
TGCGCCAGCAGCCCTCTGGGGGACACGAACACTGAAGCTTTCTTT
>TRBV7-2|-|TRBJ1-2|-
CASSFKTVNYGYTF
TGTGCCAGCAGCTTTAAGACCGTGAACTATGGCTACACCTTC
>TRBV28|-|TRBJ1-2|-
CATGRWEKSSYTF
TGTGCCACTGGTCGTTGGGAAAAGTCGAGCTACACCTTC
>TRBV19|many|TRBJ1-1|TRBD1
CASRTGLAGGAFF
TGTGCCTCAAGGACAGGCCTCGCCGGGGGAGCTTTCTTT
>TRBV28|-|TRBJ2-3|TRBD2
CASSLAGGPTDTQYF
TGTGCCAGCAGCCTAGCGGGGGGGCCCACAGATACGCAGTATTTT
>TRBV10-1|-|TRBJ1-5|-
CASSDDEQPQHF
TGCGCCAGCAGTGACGATGAACAGCCCCAGCATTTT
>TRBV9|once|TRBJ1-2|TRBD1
CASSVTGEDYGYTF
TGTGCCAGCAGCGTAACAGGGGAGGACTATGGCTACACCTTC
>TRBV4-1|-|TRBJ1-1|-
CASSPRLRDTEAFF
TGCGCCAGCAGCCCCCGGCTCAGGGACACTGAAGCTTTCTTT
>TRBV5-1|-|TRBJ2-5|TRBD1
CASSSGTGAQETQYF
TGCGCCAGCAGCAGCGGGACAGGGGCCCAAGAGACCCAGTACTTC
>TRBV7-2|-|TRBJ2-3|-
CASSLEWRRGGSDTQYF
TGTGCCAGCAGCTTAGAGTGGCGGAGGGGGGGGTCAGATACGCAGTATTTT
>TRBV6-5|few|TRBJ2-7|TRBD1
CASSPLQGSYEQYF
TGTGCCAGCAGTCCATTACAGGGGTCCTACGAGCAGTACTTC
>TRBV6-5|-|TRBJ2-7|TRBD1
CASSRTGGSSYEQYF
TGTGCCAGCAGTAGGACAGGGGGTAGCTCCTACGAGCAGTACTTC
>TRBV5-1|-|TRBJ2-2|TRBD2
CASSSGLAGAGELFF
TGCGCCAGCAGCTCCGGACTAGCGGGAGCCGGGGAGCTGTTTTTT
>TRBV6-5|-|TRBJ2-5|-
CASSQVRDTQETQYF
TGTGCCAGCAGCCAAGTCCGGGACACCCAAGAGACCCAGTACTTC
>TRBV5-1|-|TRBJ2-3|TRBD1
CASSLDRGHTQYF
TGCGCCAGCAGCCTGGACAGGGGTCATACGCAGTATTTT
>TRBV14|-|TRBJ2-2|-
CASSQDVAGELFF
TGTGCCAGCAGCCAAGATGTGGCCGGGGAGCTGTTTTTT
>TRBV29-1|-|TRBJ1-1|-
CSARFGVNTEAFF
TGCAGCGCCCGATTTGGGGTTAACACTGAAGCTTTCTTT
>TRBV10-3|-|TRBJ2-2|-
CAISEGLGELFF
TGTGCCATCAGTGAGGGGTTGGGGGAGCTGTTTTTT
>TRBV27|-|TRBJ2-5|-
CASSSRTTKETQYF
TGTGCCAGCAGTTCCCGGACTACAAAGGAGACCCAGTACTTC
>TRBV7-2|-|TRBJ2-1|TRBD2
CASRLASGRINEQFF
TGTGCCAGCAGGTTGGCTAGCGGGAGGATCAATGAGCAGTTCTTC
>TRBV4-3|-|TRBJ2-1|-
CASSQRPSGWEEQFF
TGCGCCAGCAGCCAAAGGCCTAGTGGATGGGAGGAGCAGTTCTTC
>TRBV30|-|TRBJ2-7|-
CAWAPSLQSEQYF
TGTGCCTGGGCCCCGAGCCTCCAGAGCGAGCAGTACTTC
>TRBV7-6|once|TRBJ2-1|TRBD2
CASSLAWGGGEQFF
TGTGCCAGCAGCTTAGCGTGGGGGGGTGGCGAGCAGTTCTTC
>TRBV2|-|TRBJ1-1|TRBD1
CASTGTGTAFF
TGTGCCAGCACCGGGACAGGTACAGCTTTCTTT
>TRBV10-3|-|TRBJ2-7|-
CAIRVGSVNYEQYF
TGTGCCATCAGGGTGGGGAGCGTGAACTACGAGCAGTACTTC
>TRBV15|-|TRBJ2-3|TRBD2
CATSSTVAGIGDTQYF
TGTGCCACCAGCTCCACGGTAGCGGGTATCGGGGATACGCAGTATTTT
>TRBV4-1|once|TRBJ2-1|TRBD1
CASSLVGTGLDEQFF
TGCGCCAGCAGCCTAGTCGGGACAGGGCTGGATGAGCAGTTCTTC
>TRBV10-2|-|TRBJ2-4|TRBD1
CASSVSGGTGDIQYF
TGCGCCAGCAGTGTATCTGGGGGGACAGGGGACATTCAGTACTTC
>TRBV7-9|-|TRBJ2-1|-
CASSSPFLRDNEQFF
TGTGCCAGCAGCTCCCCCTTTCTCCGGGACAATGAGCAGTTCTTC
>TRBV9|-|TRBJ2-5|TRBD1
CASSTGTAQETQYF
TGTGCCAGCAGCACCGGGACAGCTCAAGAGACCCAGTACTTC
>TRBV2|-|TRBJ2-1|-
CASSTTGGFFAVQFF
TGTGCCAGCAGTACGACAGGTGGGTTTTTTGCTGTGCAGTTCTTC
>TRBV28|-|TRBJ2-3|-
CASGIGHVRDTQYF
TGTGCCAGCGGGATAGGACACGTCCGGGATACGCAGTATTTT
>TRBV5-1|-|TRBJ2-7|-
CASSLDGRLNEQYF
TGCGCCAGCAGCTTGGACGGGCGGCTCAACGAGCAGTACTTC
>TRBV5-1|-|TRBJ2-1|TRBD2
CASRAGVDEQFF
TGCGCCAGCAGAGCGGGAGTAGATGAGCAGTTCTTC
>TRBV7-7|-|TRBJ2-6|TRBD1
CASSPTGASGANVLTF
TGTGCCAGCAGCCCCACAGGGGCCTCTGGGGCCAACGTCCTGACTTTC
>TRBV5-1|-|TRBJ1-1|-
CASSVTGLGANTEAFF
TGCGCCAGCAGCGTTACAGGGCTAGGGGCGAACACTGAAGCTTTCTTT
>TRBV10-3|-|TRBJ2-7|TRBD1
CAIRTGGADEQYF
TGTGCCATCAGGACAGGGGGCGCAGACGAGCAGTACTTC
>TRBV12-5|-|TRBJ1-1|-
CASGPDGSNTEAFF
TGTGCTAGTGGTCCGGACGGATCCAACACTGAAGCTTTCTTT